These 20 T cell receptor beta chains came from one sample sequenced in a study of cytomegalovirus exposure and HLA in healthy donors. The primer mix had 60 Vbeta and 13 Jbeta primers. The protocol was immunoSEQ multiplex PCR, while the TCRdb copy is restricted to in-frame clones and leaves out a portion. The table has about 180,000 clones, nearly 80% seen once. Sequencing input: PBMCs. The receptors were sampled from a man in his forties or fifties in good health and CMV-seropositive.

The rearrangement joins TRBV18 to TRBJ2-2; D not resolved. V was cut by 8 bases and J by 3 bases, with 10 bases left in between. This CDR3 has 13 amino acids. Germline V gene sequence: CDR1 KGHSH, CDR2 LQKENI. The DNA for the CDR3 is TGTGCCAGCGCAACGCAGGACACCGGGGAGCTGTTTTTT. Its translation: CASATQDTGELFF. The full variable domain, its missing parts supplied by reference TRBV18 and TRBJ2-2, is NAGVMQNPRHLVRRRGQEARLRCSPMKGHSHVYWYRQLPEEGLKFMVYLQKENIIDESGMPKERFSAEFPKEGPSILRIQQVVRGDSAAYFCASATQDTGELFFGEGSRLTVL.

The CDR3 spells CASSRWAGGQQNQPQHF. For the CDR3, the DNA is TGTGCCAGTAGTAGGTGGGCGGGAGGACAGCAGAATCAGCCCCAGCATTTT. This sequence joins TRBV19 and TRBJ1-5, with a possible D match to TRBD1 (6 bases). The ends were cut back, 4 bases at V and 4 bases at J, with 20 bases in the middle. CDR3 length equals 17 residues. CDR1 and CDR2 from the germline V gene are LNHDA and SQIVND (reference sequence).

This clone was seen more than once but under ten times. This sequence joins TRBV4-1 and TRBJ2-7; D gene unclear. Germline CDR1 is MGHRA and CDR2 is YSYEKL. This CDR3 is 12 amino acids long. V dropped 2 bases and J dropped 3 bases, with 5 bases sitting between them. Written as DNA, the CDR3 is TGCGCCAGCAGCCAATTTATCTACGAGCAGTACTTC. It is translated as CASSQFIYEQYF.

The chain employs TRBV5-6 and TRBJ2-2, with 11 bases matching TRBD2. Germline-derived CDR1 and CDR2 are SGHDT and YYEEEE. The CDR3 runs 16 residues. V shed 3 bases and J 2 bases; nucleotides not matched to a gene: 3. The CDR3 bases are TGTGCCAGCAGCTGGAGACTAGCGGGAAACACCGGGGAGCTGTTTTTT. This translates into CASSWRLAGNTGELFF.

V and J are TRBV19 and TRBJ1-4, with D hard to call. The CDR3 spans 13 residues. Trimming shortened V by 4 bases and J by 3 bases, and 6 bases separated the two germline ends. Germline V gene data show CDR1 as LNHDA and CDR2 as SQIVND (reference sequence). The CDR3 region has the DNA TGTGCCAGTAGTAGGCAGGCTAATGAAAAACTGTTTTTT. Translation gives CASSRQANEKLFF.

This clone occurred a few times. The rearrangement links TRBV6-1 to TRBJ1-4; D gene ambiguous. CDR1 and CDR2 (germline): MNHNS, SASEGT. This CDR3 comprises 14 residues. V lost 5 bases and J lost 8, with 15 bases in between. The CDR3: CASSSTPIVEKLFF. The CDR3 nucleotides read TGTGCCAGCAGTTCCACCCCTATAGTGGAAAAACTGTTTTTT.

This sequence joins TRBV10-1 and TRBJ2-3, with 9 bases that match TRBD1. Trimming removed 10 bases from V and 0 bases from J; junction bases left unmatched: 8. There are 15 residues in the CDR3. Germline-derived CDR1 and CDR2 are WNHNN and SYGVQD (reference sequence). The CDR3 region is CATGTGSLSTDTQYF. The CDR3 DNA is TGCGCCACGGGGACAGGGTCCCTTAGCACAGATACGCAGTATTTT.

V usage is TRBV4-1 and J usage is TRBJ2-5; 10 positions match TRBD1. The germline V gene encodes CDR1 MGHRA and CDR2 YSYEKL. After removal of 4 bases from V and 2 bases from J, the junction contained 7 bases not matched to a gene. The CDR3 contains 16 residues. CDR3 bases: TGCGCCAGCAGCCCCTTTAGGACAGGGGGGCAAGAGACCCAGTACTTC. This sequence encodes CASSPFRTGGQETQYF.

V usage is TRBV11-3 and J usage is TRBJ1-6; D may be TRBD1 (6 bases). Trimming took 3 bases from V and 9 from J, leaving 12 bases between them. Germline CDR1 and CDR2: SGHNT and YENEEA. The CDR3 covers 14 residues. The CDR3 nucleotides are TGTGCCAGCAGCTTGGGGGCGAATGGTTCACCCCTCCACTTT. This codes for CASSLGANGSPLHF.

This chain's CDR3 is CASSEASGVPEQFF. CDR3 nucleotide sequence: TGCGCCAGCAGTGAGGCTAGCGGGGTTCCTGAGCAGTTCTTC. This sequence joins TRBV10-1 and TRBJ2-1; 9 nucleotides line up with TRBD2. Germline lookup yields CDR1 WNHNN and CDR2 SYGVQD (reference sequence). The CDR3 consists of 14 residues. The ends lost 2 bases at V and 9 bases at J; junction bases unmatched: 5.

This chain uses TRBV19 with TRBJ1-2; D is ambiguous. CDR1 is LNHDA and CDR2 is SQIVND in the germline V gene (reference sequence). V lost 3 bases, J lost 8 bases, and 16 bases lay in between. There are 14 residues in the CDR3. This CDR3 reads CASSMGGRPYGYTF. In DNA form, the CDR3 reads TGTGCCAGTAGTATGGGCGGGAGACCTTACGGCTACACCTTC. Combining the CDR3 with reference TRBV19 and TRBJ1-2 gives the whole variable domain DGGITQSPKYLFRKEGQNVTLSCEQNLNHDAMYWYRQDPGQGLRLIYYSQIVNDFQKGDIAEGYSVSREKKESFPLTVTSAQKNPTAFYLCASSMGGRPYGYTFGSGTRLTVV.

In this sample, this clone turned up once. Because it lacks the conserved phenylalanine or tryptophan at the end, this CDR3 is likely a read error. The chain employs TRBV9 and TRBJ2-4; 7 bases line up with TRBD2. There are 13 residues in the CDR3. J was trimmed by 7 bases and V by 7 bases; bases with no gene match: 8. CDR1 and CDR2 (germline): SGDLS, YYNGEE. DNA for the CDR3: TGTGCCAGCTCCCTGGGGGGGTTGAACATTCAGTACCTC. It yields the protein CASSLGGLNIQYL.

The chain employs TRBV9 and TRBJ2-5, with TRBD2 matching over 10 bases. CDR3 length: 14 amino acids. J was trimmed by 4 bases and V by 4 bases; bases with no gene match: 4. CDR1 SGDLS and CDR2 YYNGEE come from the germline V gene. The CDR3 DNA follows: TGTGCCAGCAGCCCTAGACTAGCGGGAGAGACCCAGTACTTC. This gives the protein CASSPRLAGETQYF.

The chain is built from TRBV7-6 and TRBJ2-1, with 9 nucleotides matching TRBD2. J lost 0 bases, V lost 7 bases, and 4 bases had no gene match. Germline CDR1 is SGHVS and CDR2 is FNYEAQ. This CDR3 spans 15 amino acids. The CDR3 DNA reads TGTGCCAGCATGAAGCGGGAGGCCTCCTACAATGAGCAGTTCTTC. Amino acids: CASMKREASYNEQFF.

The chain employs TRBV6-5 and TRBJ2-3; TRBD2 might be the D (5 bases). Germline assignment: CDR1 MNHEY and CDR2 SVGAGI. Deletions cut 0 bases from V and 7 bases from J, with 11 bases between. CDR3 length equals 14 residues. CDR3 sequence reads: CASSYSIIAYTQYF. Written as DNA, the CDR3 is TGTGCCAGCAGTTACTCGATAATAGCGTATACGCAGTATTTT.

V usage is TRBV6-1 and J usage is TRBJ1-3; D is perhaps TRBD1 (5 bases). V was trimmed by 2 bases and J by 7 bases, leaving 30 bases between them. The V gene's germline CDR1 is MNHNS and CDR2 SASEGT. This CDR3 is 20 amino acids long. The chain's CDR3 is CASSENVLHEWGTLNNTIYF. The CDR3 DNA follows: TGTGCCAGCAGTGAAAATGTCCTGCACGAATGGGGGACTTTAAATAACACCATATATTTT.

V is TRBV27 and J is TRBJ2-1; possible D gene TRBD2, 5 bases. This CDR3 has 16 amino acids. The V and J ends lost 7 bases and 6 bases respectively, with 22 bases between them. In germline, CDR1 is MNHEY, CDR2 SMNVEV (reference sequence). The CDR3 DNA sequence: TGTGCCAGCACCTTTACCTCGTCCGCTGGGAGCAATGAGCAGTTCTTC. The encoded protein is CASTFTSSAGSNEQFF.

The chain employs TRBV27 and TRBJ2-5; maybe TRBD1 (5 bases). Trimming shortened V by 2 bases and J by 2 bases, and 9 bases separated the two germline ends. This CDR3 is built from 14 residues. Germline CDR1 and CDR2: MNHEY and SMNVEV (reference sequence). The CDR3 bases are TGTGCCAGCAGTTTAAAGACAGCTCAAGAGACCCAGTACTTC. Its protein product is CASSLKTAQETQYF.

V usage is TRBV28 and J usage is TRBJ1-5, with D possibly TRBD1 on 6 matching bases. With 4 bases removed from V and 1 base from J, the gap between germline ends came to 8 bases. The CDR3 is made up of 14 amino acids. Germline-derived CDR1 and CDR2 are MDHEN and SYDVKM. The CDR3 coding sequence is TGTGCCAGCAGTTGGGACAACAGCAATCAGCCCCAGCATTTT. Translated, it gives CASSWDNSNQPQHF. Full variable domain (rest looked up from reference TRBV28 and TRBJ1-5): DVKVTQSSRYLVKRTGEKVFLECVQDMDHENMFWYRQDPGLGLRLIYFSYDVKMKEKGDIPEGYSVSREKKERFSLILESASTNQTSMYLCASSWDNSNQPQHFGDGTRLSIL.

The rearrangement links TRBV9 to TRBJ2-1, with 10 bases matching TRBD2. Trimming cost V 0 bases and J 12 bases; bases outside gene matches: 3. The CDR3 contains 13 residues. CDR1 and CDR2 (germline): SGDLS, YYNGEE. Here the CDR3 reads CASSVESSGRQFF. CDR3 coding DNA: TGTGCCAGCAGCGTAGAGTCTAGCGGGAGGCAGTTCTTC.